This TCR beta chain appears in the sequencing data of a study of metastatic and nonmetastatic thyroid tumors. Study context: A comparison of repertoires was made across blood and tumor or nodule tissue from malignant and benign thyroid patients.

Original methodology: Differences in CDR3 between clinicopathological groups were drawn on to build a classifier intended to discriminate distant-metastatic papillary thyroid cancer patients. TCRdb re-called clones from the PCR reads using MiXCR. The V and J calls and clone size come from TCRdb's table, not from the authors' own analysis. The table shows 43,000 or so clones, with about 4.2% occurring only once. Each patient came to thyroid surgery without any prior treatment (of any kind). General study findings and limits: Reportedly, malignant thyroid tumors had significantly higher TCR beta diversity than benign nodules, in blood and tumor.

This clone is categorized as medium-sized. Its antigen is not identified. Source material: blood. This receptor was obtained from a female donor with papillary thyroid cancer or a benign thyroid nodule (not recorded which). Some clones in this sample may be carry-over from other donors' samples.

CDR3 nucleotides: TGCAGTGCTACTAAGGGCGGGAGGGCTTACAATGAGCAGTTCTTC. It yields the protein CSATKGGRAYNEQFF. The chain uses TRBV20-1 and TRBJ2-1; TRBD2 matches 9 bases. The length of the CDR3 is 15 residues. Germline trimming cut 4 bases from V and 4 bases from J; bases unmatched to any gene: 8. Germline V gene lookup returns CDR1 DFQATT and CDR2 SNEGSKA (reference sequence).